One and the same sample provided the 21 T cell receptor beta chains below, sequenced in a study of CD8 T cells in ankylosing spondylitis (dated by TCRdb to 2016 to 2017). Their antigens are not known. The library relied on 5' RACE. The run used an Illumina HiSeq 2500. Using fastp trimming at Q25 and MiXCR clonotype assembly, TCRdb reanalyzed the public sequencing data and kept in-frame beta chains. Every CDR3 protein is listed once, alongside the most common genes and DNA of its rows. The table for this sample lists around 540,000 distinct CDR3 sequences; approximately 11% of them were counted only once. The top ten clonotypes cover about 6.5% of the sample. Study-level results and caveats: A TCR beta motif made up of several highly homologous amino acid variants appeared to be characteristic of blood from ankylosing spondylitis patients.

Material for sequencing was blood, either unsorted or a sorted T cell fraction (not recorded which). Source of these receptors: a male donor with ankylosing spondylitis.

This clonotype was detected only a few times. The rearrangement uses TRBV5-1 and TRBJ1-4; D call uncertain. Germline-derived CDR1 and CDR2 are SGHRS and YFSETQ. The germline V and J ends were trimmed by 4 bases and 5 bases, with 15 bases remaining between them. CDR3 length equals 15 residues. The CDR3 DNA reads as TGCGCCAGCAGCGAGGTGTCGGGTCGGAATGAAAAACTGTTTTTT. Encoded protein: CASSEVSGRNEKLFF.

This clonotype has more than one count but fewer than ten. This chain links TRBV15 with TRBJ2-5, with D perhaps assigned TRBD1 or TRBD2 (7 bases each). Trimming removed 3 bases from V and 5 bases from J, with 16 bases in between. CDR1 is LNHNV, CDR2 YYDKDF, per germline (reference sequence). The CDR3 totals 15 residues. The CDR3 DNA sequence: TGTGCCACCAGCAGGGGGACAGAAGCGGGGGAGACCCAGTACTTC. This encodes CATSRGTEAGETQYF.

This clonotype was counted between two and nine times. This rearrangement joins TRBV30 to TRBJ1-1; no firm D call. The germline CDR1 and CDR2 sequences are GTSNPN and SVGIG (reference sequence). The CDR3 length is 11 residues. Deletions cut 0 bases from V and 9 bases from J, with 8 bases between. This CDR3 is CAWSVRGQAFF. The CDR3 DNA sequence: TGTGCCTGGAGTGTTAGAGGGCAAGCTTTCTTT.

The chain recombines TRBV29-1 with TRBJ2-3; D not resolved. Germline lookup yields CDR1 SQVTM and CDR2 ANQGSEA. Trimming removed 4 bases from V and 0 bases from J, with 26 bases in between. This CDR3 contains 19 residues. CDR3 sequence reads: CSVVTWDGLDTSSTDTQYF. In DNA, the CDR3 is TGCAGCGTTGTGACTTGGGATGGCCTAGACACGTCTAGCACAGATACGCAGTATTTT.

The chain employs TRBV27 and TRBJ2-6, with 7 bases that match TRBD1. V lost 2 bases, J lost 2 bases, and 3 bases stayed unmatched. This CDR3 comprises 16 residues. Germline-derived CDR1 and CDR2 are MNHEY and SMNVEV (reference sequence). In DNA form, the CDR3 reads TGTGCCAGCAGTTTACGCGACAGGGCTGGGGCCAACGTCCTGACTTTC. It yields the protein CASSLRDRAGANVLTF. The variable domain in full, completed from reference TRBV27 and TRBJ2-6, reads EAQVTQNPRYLITVTGKKLTVTCSQNMNHEYMSWYRQDPGLGLRQIYYSMNVEVTDKGDVPEGYKVSRKEKRNFPLILESPSPNQTSLYFCASSLRDRAGANVLTFGAGSRLTVL.

The rearrangement joins TRBV20-1 to TRBJ2-7; 9 bases are a match to TRBD1. Germline V gene data show CDR1 as DFQATT and CDR2 as SNEGSKA (reference sequence). The CDR3 sequence is 12 residues long. The ends lost 6 bases at V and 7 bases at J; junction bases unmatched: 7. The CDR3 DNA sequence: TGCAGTGCCCAACAGGGGGCGAGGGAGCAGTACTTC. This translates into CSAQQGAREQYF.

In this sample, this clonotype turned up a few times. The rearrangement links TRBV24-1 to TRBJ2-2; D is unclear. Germline V gives CDR1 KGHDR, CDR2 SFDVKD. The CDR3 is 17 residues long. V was shortened by 0 bases and J by 0 bases, with 10 bases between the two germline ends. CDR3 sequence (DNA): TGTGCCACCAGTGATTTGCGGTCGAGGACGAACACCGGGGAGCTGTTTTTT. Translating it yields CATSDLRSRTNTGELFF.

Regarding this clonotype: A read error may be the cause here, since a much bigger clone is one base away. The chain uses TRBV20-1 and TRBJ2-2, with D unresolved. Germline V gene lookup returns CDR1 DFQATT and CDR2 SNEGSKA (reference sequence). The V end was cut by 5 bases, the J end by 3 bases, with 7 bases between. CDR3 length: 12 residues. The CDR3 protein is CSASVYTGELFF. As DNA, the CDR3 is TGCAGTGCTTCTGTGTACACCGGGGAGCTGTTTTTT.

This clonotype was recorded a few times. CDR3 protein: CASSPSQGWEQYV. As DNA, the CDR3 is TGTGCCAGCTCACCCTCACAGGGTTGGGAGCAGTACGTC. The chain carries TRBV18 and TRBJ2-7; a possible D gene is TRBD1 (6 bases). The length of the CDR3 is 13 residues. With 3 bases removed from V and 7 bases from J, the gap between germline ends came to 13 bases. Germline V gene sequence: CDR1 KGHSH, CDR2 LQKENI.

This clonotype appeared many times. The chain joins TRBV11-2 to TRBJ2-1, with D possibly called TRBD1 or TRBD2 (5 bases each). CDR1 and CDR2 from the germline V gene are SGHAT and FQNNGV. Trimming took 2 bases from V and 6 from J, leaving 11 bases between them. This CDR3 contains 14 residues. The CDR3 coding sequence is TGTGCCAGCAGCTTAAGGGGCGGACTCAATGAGCAGTTCTTC. Translating gives CASSLRGGLNEQFF.

This chain uses TRBV7-2 with TRBJ1-2; perhaps TRBD1 as D (5 bases). V was cut by 4 bases and J by 0 bases, with 18 bases left in between. The CDR3 contains 17 residues. Germline CDR1 SGHTA, CDR2 FQGNSA. The CDR3 DNA follows: TGTGCCAGCAGCTCCGGGCCCCGACAGATCGCTAACTATGGCTACACCTTC. This gives the protein CASSSGPRQIANYGYTF.

This clonotype came up many times. J is TRBJ1-5 and V is TRBV7-2; unclear D gene. The CDR3 contains 13 residues. CDR1 and CDR2 from the germline V gene are SGHTA and FQGNSA. V lost 2 bases and J lost 4, with 6 bases in between. CDR3 in amino acids: CASSLSQNQPQHF. CDR3 DNA: TGTGCCAGCAGCTTAAGTCAAAATCAGCCCCAGCATTTT.

This chain uses TRBV12-3 or TRBV12-4 with TRBJ1-5, with D uncertain. The V gene lost 6 bases and the J gene lost 3 bases, with 12 bases spanning the gap. CDR3 length: 14 amino acids. The DNA of the CDR3 is TGTGCCAGCAGGCGAGGACTGTACAATCAGCCCCAGCATTTT. Its translation: CASRRGLYNQPQHF.

In this sample, this clonotype turned up a few times. V usage is TRBV27 and J usage is TRBJ2-1; the D call may be TRBD1 or TRBD2 (5 bases each). The CDR3 loop spans 16 amino acids. The germline V gene has CDR1 MNHEY and CDR2 SMNVEV (reference sequence). V shed 5 bases and J shed 10 bases, with 24 bases lying between them. The CDR3 DNA is TGTGCCAGCAGTGGGGGACCCTTAGGCCGTCTCTACGAGCAGTTCTTC. Amino acid sequence: CASSGGPLGRLYEQFF.

As for this clonotype: A junction boundary mismatches the germline segment, possibly from a read error. The V gene is TRBV28, the J gene TRBJ2-1; tentatively, D is TRBD1 (6 bases). Per germline, CDR1 MDHEN and CDR2 SYDVKM. The CDR3 runs 14 residues. CDR3 in amino acids: CASTLGHPRNDQFF. The DNA of the CDR3 is TGTGCCAGCACCTTGGGACACCCGAGGAATGACCAGTTCTTC.

The chain employs TRBV20-1 and TRBJ2-1, with 9 bases lining up with TRBD1. There are 15 residues in the CDR3. With 4 bases clipped from V and 4 bases from J, the junction kept 8 bases outside the gene matches. CDR1 is DFQATT and CDR2 is SNEGSKA in the germline V gene (reference sequence). The CDR3: CSAKKPGQGYNEQFF. The DNA for the CDR3 is TGCAGTGCTAAAAAACCGGGACAGGGTTACAATGAGCAGTTCTTC.

This clonotype was seen a few times. The V call is TRBV10-3, the J call TRBJ1-1; 11 bases match TRBD1. Germline lookup yields CDR1 ENHRY and CDR2 SYGVKD. The V segment lost 6 bases and the J segment 3 bases; nucleotides outside the gene matches: 3. The CDR3 length is 14 residues. The CDR3 DNA is TGTGCCATCAGACAGGACAGGGGGCACACTGAAGCTTTCTTT. It encodes CAIRQDRGHTEAFF.

The J gene is TRBJ2-1, the V gene TRBV20-1; 10 bases agree with TRBD2. V trimming: 0 bases; J trimming: 8 bases; junction bases outside the gene matches: 7. The CDR3 has 15 residues. Germline lookup yields CDR1 DFQATT and CDR2 SNEGSKA (reference sequence). In nucleotides, the CDR3 is TGCAGTGCTAGAGATTGGAAGCGGGAGGGGGATGAGCAGTTCTTC. Protein: CSARDWKREGDEQFF.

The chain joins TRBV20-1 to TRBJ2-7; TRBD2 agrees at 10 bases. V lost 4 bases to trimming and J lost 7 bases; unmatched junction nucleotides: 7. The CDR3 extends over 13 amino acids. The germline gives CDR1 DFQATT, CDR2 SNEGSKA (reference sequence). The CDR3 sequence: CSAIPGLAWEQYF. The CDR3 DNA reads as TGCAGTGCTATCCCGGGACTAGCGTGGGAGCAGTACTTC.

The chain joins TRBV5-1 to TRBJ2-2; D is unclear. The CDR3 runs to 13 residues. Germline V gene lookup returns CDR1 SGHRS and CDR2 YFSETQ. V was shortened by 10 bases and J by 1 base, with 11 bases between the two germline ends. The CDR3 here is CAPLGKNTGELFF. For the CDR3, the DNA is TGCGCCCCCCTTGGAAAGAACACCGGGGAGCTGTTTTTT.

A few counts support this clonotype. The chain combines TRBV5-1 with TRBJ1-1; 8 bases are a match to TRBD1. V was pared by 7 bases and J by 5 bases, with 7 bases of the junction left unmatched. From germline, CDR1 is SGHRS and CDR2 YFSETQ. The CDR3 sequence is 13 residues long. The CDR3: CASGTGGRTEAFF. CDR3 DNA: TGCGCCAGCGGGACAGGCGGTAGGACTGAAGCTTTCTTT.